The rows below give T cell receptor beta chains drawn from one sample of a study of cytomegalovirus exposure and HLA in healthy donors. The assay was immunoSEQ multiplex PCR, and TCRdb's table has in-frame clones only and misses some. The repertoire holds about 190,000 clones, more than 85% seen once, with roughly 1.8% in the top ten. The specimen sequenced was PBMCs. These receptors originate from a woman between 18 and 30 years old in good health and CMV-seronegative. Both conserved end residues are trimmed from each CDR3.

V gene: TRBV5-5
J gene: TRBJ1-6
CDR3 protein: ASSFQLADSPLH

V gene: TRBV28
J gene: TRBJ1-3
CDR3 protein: ASSLLRRGTGNTIY

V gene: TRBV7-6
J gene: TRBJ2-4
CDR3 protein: ASSSGPGGNIQY

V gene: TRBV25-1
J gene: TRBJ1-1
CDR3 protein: ASSEEGFTEAF

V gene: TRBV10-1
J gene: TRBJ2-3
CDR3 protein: ASSEIGTGLKDTQY

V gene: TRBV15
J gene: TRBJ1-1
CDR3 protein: ATSRDRGKNTEAF

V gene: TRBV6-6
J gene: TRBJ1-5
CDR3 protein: ASSLVAGNQPQH

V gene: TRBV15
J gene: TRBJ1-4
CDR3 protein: ATSRQGLANEKLF

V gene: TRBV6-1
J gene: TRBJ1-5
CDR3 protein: ASSGGSGNQPQH

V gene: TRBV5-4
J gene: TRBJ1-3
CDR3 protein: ASSLRGGGGNTIY

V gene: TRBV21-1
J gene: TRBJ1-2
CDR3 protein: ASQPGSTAAFPGYT

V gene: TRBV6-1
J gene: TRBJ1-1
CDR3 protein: ASSELGTTEAF

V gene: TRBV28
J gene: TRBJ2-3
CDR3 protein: ASSSGVSTGSTDTQY

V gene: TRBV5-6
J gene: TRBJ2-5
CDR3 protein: ASSLAGGRETQY

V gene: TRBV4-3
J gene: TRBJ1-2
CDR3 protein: ASSQDPGDYGYT

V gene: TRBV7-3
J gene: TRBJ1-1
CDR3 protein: ASSAGTGGTEAF

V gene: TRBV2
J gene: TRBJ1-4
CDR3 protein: ASSRGGGEKLF